Reported below is one T cell receptor (beta chain). This specimen comes from a study of tissue T cells after allogeneic stem cell transplantation. The repertoire was sequenced with immunoSEQ multiplex PCR; TCRdb's copy has only in-frame clones and lacks some. The repertoire holds about 10,000 clones, with more than 50% as singletons. Germline V gene data show CDR1 as KGHSH and CDR2 as LQKENI. This CDR3 comprises 14 residues. Trimming stripped 2 bases from V and 5 bases from J, with 10 bases between. The V gene is TRBV18, the J gene TRBJ1-5, with TRBD1 as a possible D gene (6 bases). The sample consisted of tissue from the jejunum, taken at autopsy. The TCR sequence derives from a woman aged 18 to 50 with breast cancer. The CDR3 region has the DNA TGTGCCAGCTCACCATACGCAGGGGATCAGCCCCAGCATTTT. Residues: CASSPYAGDQPQHF. The full variable domain, its missing parts supplied by reference TRBV18 and TRBJ1-5, is NAGVMQNPRHLVRRRGQEARLRCSPMKGHSHVYWYRQLPEEGLKFMVYLQKENIIDESGMPKERFSAEFPKEGPSILRIQQVVRGDSAAYFCASSPYAGDQPQHFGDGTRLSIL.